The clone carrying this T cell receptor beta chain was counted a single time. Authors' processing steps: From reference gene primer amplification, estimates of nucleated cell counts were derived. The repertoire was sequenced with immunoSEQ multiplex PCR; TCRdb's copy has only in-frame clones and lacks some. The DNA was the basis for D and trimming; V, J and clone size are from that table. The table has 55,000 to 70,000 clones, 90% to 95% seen once; the top ten hold approximately 7%. Trimming removed 4 bases at V and 4 bases at J, with 16 bases between. Germline V gene sequence: CDR1 SQVTM, CDR2 ANQGSEA. The CDR3 covers 14 residues. This sample is drawn from a study of blood T cell repertoires in COVID-19. Overall study: The samples span acute and convalescent COVID-19 from the United States, Italy and Spain.

The Seattle site enrolled patients during active infection and followed them longitudinally. This receptor was obtained from a man aged 40-49 years with COVID-19, enrolled during active disease. Material: peripheral blood. J is TRBJ1-2 and V is TRBV29-1; TRBD1 might be the D (6 bases). CDR3 in amino acids: CSVGGAGALYGYTF. The CDR3 DNA follows: TGCAGCGTTGGAGGGGCAGGGGCTCTCTATGGCTACACCTTC.